The 21 T cell receptor beta chains below were found in one sample sequenced in a study of blood T cells in healthy people across ages. Together with a sample-barcoded 5' primer, a J-beta primer mix was included in a second PCR lasting roughly 6 to 12 cycles. TCRdb passed the 5' RACE reads through MiXCR, listing each CDR3 protein once. Of about 730,000 distinct CDR3 sequences detected, 43% appear once; the ten largest clones hold about 20%. The sample comprised blood. The receptors were gathered from a woman aged 55-75 years in good health.

The chain has TRBV4-2 and TRBJ2-3, with D possibly being TRBD1 (6 bases). Germline CDR1 and CDR2: LGHNA and YNFKEQ. V lost 2 bases, J lost 2 bases, and 17 bases lay in between. The CDR3 is 17 amino acids. CDR3 protein: CASSQTSQGGYTDTQYF. CDR3 DNA sequence: TGTGCCAGCAGCCAAACCTCCCAAGGGGGATACACAGATACGCAGTATTTT.

The V call is TRBV20-1, the J call TRBJ2-1, with 9 bases aligning to TRBD2. Germline V lookup: CDR1 DFQATT, CDR2 SNEGSKA (reference sequence). V was pared by 6 bases and J by 10 bases, with 13 bases of the junction left unmatched. This CDR3 has 14 residues. CDR3 coding DNA: TGCAGTGCCGGTGCGGGGGGGCCCTCCTACGAGCAGTTCTTC. Protein product: CSAGAGGPSYEQFF.

This chain joins TRBV15 and TRBJ2-4, with D unclear. The germline gives CDR1 LNHNV, CDR2 YYDKDF (reference sequence). This CDR3 has 14 amino acids. V lost 3 bases and J lost 3, with 9 bases in between. CDR3 sequence (DNA): TGTGCCACCAGCAGCGCGTTTGGCAAAAACATTCAGTACTTC. It specifies CATSSAFGKNIQYF.

This sequence joins TRBV29-1 and TRBJ2-5, with TRBD2 identical over 7 bases. Germline V gene lookup returns CDR1 SQVTM and CDR2 ANQGSEA. V shed 8 bases, J shed 10 bases, and the junction held 16 bases outside the gene matches. The CDR3 covers 13 residues. In DNA form, the CDR3 reads TGCAGCTGGTGGGAGGGAGGGCCGGGAGGCCAGTACTTC. Translation: CSWWEGGPGGQYF.

This clonotype has just a few counts. The CDR3 nucleotides read TGTGCCAGCAGTCGGGACACCCGGAACACTGAAGCTTTCTTT. This sequence encodes CASSRDTRNTEAFF. This chain joins TRBV6-1 and TRBJ1-1, with TRBD1 as a possible D gene (6 bases). Germline assignment: CDR1 MNHNS and CDR2 SASEGT. The CDR3 length is 14 residues. V was cut by 5 bases and J by 1 base, with 11 bases left in between.

The rearrangement uses TRBV1 and TRBJ2-7; TRBD1, as called in the table, went unchecked against the DNA. TRBV1 is a pseudogene locus. The CDR3 loop spans 14 amino acids. CDR3 residues: CTSSQDRRPSEQYF. CDR3 coding DNA: TGCACCAGCAGCCAAGATAGGCGTCCCAGTGAGCAGTACTTC.

The count of this clonotype is one. V and J are TRBV9 and TRBJ1-6; D remains unclear. The CDR3 extends over 14 amino acids. Germline V CDR1 and CDR2: SGDLS, YYNGEE. The V and J ends lost 5 bases and 7 bases respectively, with 13 bases between them. The CDR3 coding sequence is TGTGCCAGCAGAGCCGACGCGAGAAATTCACCCCTCCACTTT. Its translation is CASRADARNSPLHF.

This clonotype was seen ten or more times. The V call is TRBV7-3, the J call TRBJ2-3; 14 bases align to TRBD2. Germline values: CDR1 SGHTA, CDR2 FQGTGA. V trimming: 5 bases; J trimming: 2 bases; junction bases outside the gene matches: 6. The CDR3 contains 17 residues. The CDR3 DNA reads as TGTGCCAGCAGCACACGACTAGCGGGGGGGACCACAGATACGCAGTATTTT. Amino acids: CASSTRLAGGTTDTQYF.

This clonotype came up once. The chain combines TRBV10-2 with TRBJ2-7, with 12 bases fitting TRBD2. Germline V gene data show CDR1 as WSHSY and CDR2 as SAAADI. This CDR3 has 14 amino acids. V lost 6 bases to trimming and J lost 5 bases; unmatched junction nucleotides: 5. The CDR3 region has the DNA TGCGCCAGCAGAGAGACTAGCGGGAGCCACGAGCAGTACTTC. This gives the protein CASRETSGSHEQYF.

This chain joins TRBV27 and TRBJ1-4; possible D gene TRBD1, 5 bases. V dropped 5 bases and J dropped 3 bases, with 16 bases sitting between them. This CDR3 spans 16 amino acids. From germline, CDR1 is MNHEY and CDR2 SMNVEV (reference sequence). CDR3: CASSGSSGLANEKLFF. CDR3 bases: TGTGCCAGCAGTGGATCCTCAGGGCTCGCTAATGAAAAACTGTTTTTT.

The chain couples TRBV20-1 to TRBJ2-1; TRBD2 agrees at 8 bases. Germline V gives CDR1 DFQATT, CDR2 SNEGSKA (reference sequence). The CDR3 contains 15 residues. With V trimmed by 5 bases and J by 0 bases, 6 bases remained unmatched. CDR3 DNA: TGCAGTGCTGAGAGAGCGGGAGACTCCTACAATGAGCAGTTCTTC. Residues: CSAERAGDSYNEQFF.

In the case of this clonotype: Just one base apart from a much larger clone, this may be a read error. The chain uses TRBV9 and TRBJ2-5; D not certain. TRBJ2-7 matches the DNA end more closely, so the J call is doubtful. The CDR3 sequence is 15 residues long. Germline V gives CDR1 SGDLS, CDR2 YYNGEE. The CDR3 DNA reads TGTGCCAGCAGCGACCTGACGGTGCCACTCTACGAGCAGTACTTC. Amino acid sequence: CASSDLTVPLYEQYF.

The CDR3 loop reads CASSWKDANTGELFF. The CDR3 region has the DNA TGTGCCAGCAGTTGGAAGGACGCGAACACCGGGGAGCTGTTTTTT. V and J are TRBV27 and TRBJ2-2; D not resolved. CDR1 is MNHEY and CDR2 is SMNVEV in the germline V gene (reference sequence). CDR3 length equals 15 residues. Deletions cut 4 bases from V and 0 bases from J, with 9 bases between.

This chain uses TRBV2 with TRBJ2-3; 8 positions agree with TRBD2. Germline CDR1 is SNHLY and CDR2 is FYNNEI. The J segment lost 3 bases and the V segment lost 0 bases, leaving 8 bases of the junction unmatched. The CDR3 is made up of 17 amino acids. Written as DNA, the CDR3 is TGTGCCAGCAGTGAAGCGGGACGGGGGGGCTTTACAGATACGCAGTATTTT. Its translation: CASSEAGRGGFTDTQYF. Looking up the rest from reference TRBV2 and TRBJ2-3 gives the full variable domain: EPEVTQTPSHQVTQMGQEVILRCVPISNHLYFYWYRQILGQKVEFLVSFYNNEISEKSEIFDDQFSVERPDGSNFTLKIRSTKLEDSAMYFCASSEAGRGGFTDTQYFGPGTRLTVL.

Note on this clonotype: This likely comes from a read error, as the CDR3 has no conserved phenylalanine or tryptophan at its end. V is TRBV5-1 and J is TRBJ2-1; TRBD1 matches at 8 bases. V shed 2 bases and J 1 base; nucleotides not matched to a gene: 2. Germline-derived CDR1 and CDR2 are SGHRS and YFSETQ. This CDR3 region has 15 residues. CDR3 nucleotides: TGCGCCAGCAGCTTAGGACAGGGTTCCTACAATGAGCAGTTCGTC. Translation gives CASSLGQGSYNEQFV.

As concerns this clonotype: One junction end does not reproduce the germline sequence, and a read error may be involved. V is TRBV7-3 and J is TRBJ2-1, with 10 bases aligning to TRBD1. Germline lookup yields CDR1 SGHTA and CDR2 FQGTGA. This CDR3 is built from 15 residues. CDR3 sequence: CASSSSGTGVNEQFF. The CDR3 coding sequence is TGTGCCAGTAGCTCCTCCGGGACAGGGGTTAATGAGCAGTTCTTC.

The rearrangement links TRBV27 to TRBJ2-7, with D tentatively TRBD2 (7 bases). TRBJ2-5 explains the end of the DNA better; the J call may be wrong. CDR1 is MNHEY, CDR2 SMNVEV, per germline (reference sequence). The CDR3 is 17 amino acids. The CDR3 is CASSSGPLGGVQKTQYF. The CDR3 DNA follows: TGTGCCAGCAGTTCAGGACCCCTAGGGGGGGTCCAGAAGACCCAGTACTTC.

In this sample, this clonotype turned up many times. The chain has TRBV3-1 and TRBJ2-1; 11 positions agree with TRBD2. The V gene's germline CDR1 is LGHDT and CDR2 YNNKEL (reference sequence). After removal of 6 bases from V and 7 bases from J, the junction contained 11 bases not matched to a gene. This CDR3 region has 16 residues. The CDR3 coding sequence is TGTGCCAGCAGAGATATTAGCGGGAGGGCCGGGAATGAGCAGTTCTTC. Amino acids: CASRDISGRAGNEQFF.

This clonotype occurred many times. The V gene is TRBV20-1, the J gene TRBJ2-3; 8 bases are a match to TRBD2. The CDR3 has 15 residues. CDR1 is DFQATT and CDR2 is SNEGSKA in the germline V gene (reference sequence). The ends lost 0 bases at V and 3 bases at J; junction bases unmatched: 5. CDR3 protein: CSARDTSGLTDTQYF. The CDR3 DNA reads as TGCAGTGCTAGAGATACTAGCGGACTAACAGATACGCAGTATTTT.

Only a few counts were recorded for this clonotype. V is TRBV20-1 and J is TRBJ2-4, with 8 bases aligning to TRBD1. The J call is uncertain, as TRBJ2-7 better fits the DNA end. Germline-derived CDR1 and CDR2 are DFQATT and SNEGSKA (reference sequence). This CDR3 is built from 17 residues. CDR3 sequence: CSARDSSGGNLRDEQYF. The CDR3 DNA reads as TGCAGTGCTAGAGATTCGTCAGGGGGCAATTTAAGGGACGAGCAGTACTTC.

The chain combines TRBV7-6 with TRBJ2-7, with TRBD1 matching 8 bases. Germline loops: CDR1 SGHVS, CDR2 FNYEAQ. The CDR3 is 14 amino acids. V lost 5 bases, J lost 5 bases, and 8 bases stayed unmatched. This CDR3 is CASSPDRVEDEQYF. CDR3 DNA: TGTGCCAGCAGCCCGGACAGGGTGGAGGACGAGCAGTACTTC.